This T cell receptor beta chain was retrieved from a study of radiotherapy plus CTLA-4 blockade in lung cancer. Across the study: Objective responses were seen in 18% of patients, disease control in about 30%.

The method was immunoSEQ multiplex PCR; TCRdb's version includes in-frame clones alone and lacks a portion of them. The repertoire includes around 44,000 clones, around nine tenths of them detected once, and about 17% sits in the top ten. J gave up 10 bases and V 0 bases, and 14 bases lay outside the gene matches. The germline CDR1 and CDR2 sequences are SGHDN and FVKESK. The CDR3 is 19 amino acids. The TCR sequence derives from a human donor with non-small cell lung cancer that progressed on radiotherapy plus ipilimumab. Some clones in this sample may be carry-over from other donors' samples. Source: peripheral blood, taken from a patient treated with radiotherapy plus ipilimumab. The chain has TRBV14 and TRBJ2-1; 14 bases line up with TRBD2. The CDR3 protein is CASSQDLQDRLAGGVEQFF. The DNA for the CDR3 is TGTGCCAGCAGCCAAGATCTCCAGGATCGACTAGCGGGAGGGGTCGAGCAGTTCTTC.